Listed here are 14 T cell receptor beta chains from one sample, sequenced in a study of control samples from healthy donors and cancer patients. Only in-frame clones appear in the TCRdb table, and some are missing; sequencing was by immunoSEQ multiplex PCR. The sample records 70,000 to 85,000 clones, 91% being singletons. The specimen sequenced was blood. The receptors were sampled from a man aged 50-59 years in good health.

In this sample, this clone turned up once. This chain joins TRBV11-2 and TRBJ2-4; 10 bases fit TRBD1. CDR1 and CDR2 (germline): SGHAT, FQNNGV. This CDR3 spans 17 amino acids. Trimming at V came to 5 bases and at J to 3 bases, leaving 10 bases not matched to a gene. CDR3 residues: CASSNRDRGRSKNIQYF. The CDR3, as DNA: TGTGCCAGCAGCAACCGGGACAGGGGTAGGAGCAAAAACATTCAGTACTTC.

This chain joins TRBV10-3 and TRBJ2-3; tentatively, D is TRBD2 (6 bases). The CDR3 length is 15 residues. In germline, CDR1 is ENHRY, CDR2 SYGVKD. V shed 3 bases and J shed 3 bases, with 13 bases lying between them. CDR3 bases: TGTGCCATCAGTGATGGGACTCCCTCGACAGATACGCAGTATTTT. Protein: CAISDGTPSTDTQYF.

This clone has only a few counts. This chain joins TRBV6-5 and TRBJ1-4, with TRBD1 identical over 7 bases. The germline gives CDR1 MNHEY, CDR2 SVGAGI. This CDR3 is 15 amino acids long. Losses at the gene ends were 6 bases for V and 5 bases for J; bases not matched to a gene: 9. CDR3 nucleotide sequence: TGTGCCAGCAGGCCTCCGGGACAGCCAAATGAAAAACTGTTTTTT. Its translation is CASRPPGQPNEKLFF.

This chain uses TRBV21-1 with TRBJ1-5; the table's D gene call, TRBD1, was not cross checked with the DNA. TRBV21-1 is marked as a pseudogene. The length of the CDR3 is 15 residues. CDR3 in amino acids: CASSDPGQEVQPQHF. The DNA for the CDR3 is TGTGCCAGCAGTGATCCGGGACAGGAGGTGCAGCCCCAGCATTTT.

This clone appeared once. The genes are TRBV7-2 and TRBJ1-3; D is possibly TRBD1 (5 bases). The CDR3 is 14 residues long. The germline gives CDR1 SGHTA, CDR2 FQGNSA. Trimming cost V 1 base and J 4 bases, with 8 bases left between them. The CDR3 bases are TGTGCCAGCAGCTTAGAGGGGTCAGGAAACACCATATATTTT. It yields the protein CASSLEGSGNTIYF. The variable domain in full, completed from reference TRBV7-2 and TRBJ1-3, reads GAGVSQSPSNKVTEKGKDVELRCDPISGHTALYWYRQSLGQGLEFLIYFQGNSAPDKSGLPSDRFSAERTGGSVSTLTIQRTQQEDSAVYLCASSLEGSGNTIYFGEGSWLTVV.

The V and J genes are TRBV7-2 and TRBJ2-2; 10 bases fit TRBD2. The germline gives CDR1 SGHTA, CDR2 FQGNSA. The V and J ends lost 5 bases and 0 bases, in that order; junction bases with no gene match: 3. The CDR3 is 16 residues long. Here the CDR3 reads CASSLGLAANTGELFF. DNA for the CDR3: TGTGCCAGCAGCCTAGGACTAGCGGCGAACACCGGGGAGCTGTTTTTT.

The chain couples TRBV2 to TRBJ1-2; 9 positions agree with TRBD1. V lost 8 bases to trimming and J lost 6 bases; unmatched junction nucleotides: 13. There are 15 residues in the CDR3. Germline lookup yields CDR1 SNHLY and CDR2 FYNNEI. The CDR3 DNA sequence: TGTGCCAGCTCTATCTTACTACAGGGGGCGAATGGCTACACCTTC. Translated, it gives CASSILLQGANGYTF.

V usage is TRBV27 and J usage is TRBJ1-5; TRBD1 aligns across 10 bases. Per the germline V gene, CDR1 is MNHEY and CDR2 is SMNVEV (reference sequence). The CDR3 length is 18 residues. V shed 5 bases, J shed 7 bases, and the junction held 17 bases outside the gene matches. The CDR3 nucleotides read TGTGCCAGCAGTCCCCATGTTGGGACAGGGGAGATTGGGCAGCCCCAGCATTTT. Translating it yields CASSPHVGTGEIGQPQHF.

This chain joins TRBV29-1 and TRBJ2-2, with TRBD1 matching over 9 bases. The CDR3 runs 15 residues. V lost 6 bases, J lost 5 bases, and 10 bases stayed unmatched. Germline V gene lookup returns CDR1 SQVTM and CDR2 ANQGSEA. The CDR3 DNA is TGCAGCGTGGTCGTCCGGGACAGGGCAACCGGGGAGCTGTTTTTT. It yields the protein CSVVVRDRATGELFF.

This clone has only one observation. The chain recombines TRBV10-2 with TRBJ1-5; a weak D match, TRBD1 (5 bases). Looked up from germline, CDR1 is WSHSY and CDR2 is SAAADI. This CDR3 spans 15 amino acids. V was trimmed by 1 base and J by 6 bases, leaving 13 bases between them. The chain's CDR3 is CASSELGVSGQPQHF. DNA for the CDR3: TGCGCCAGCAGTGAGTTGGGGGTTTCGGGTCAGCCCCAGCATTTT.

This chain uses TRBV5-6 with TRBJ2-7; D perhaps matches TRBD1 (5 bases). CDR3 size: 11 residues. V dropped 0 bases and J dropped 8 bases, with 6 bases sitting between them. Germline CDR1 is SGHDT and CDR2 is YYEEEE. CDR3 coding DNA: TGTGCCAGCAGCTTGGCAGGGCAGCAGTACTTC. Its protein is CASSLAGQQYF.

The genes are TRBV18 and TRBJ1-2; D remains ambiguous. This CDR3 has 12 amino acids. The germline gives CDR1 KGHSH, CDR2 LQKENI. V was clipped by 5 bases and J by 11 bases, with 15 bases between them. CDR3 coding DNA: TGTGCCAGCTCAGACGACCAGACTCGTTACACCTTC. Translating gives CASSDDQTRYTF. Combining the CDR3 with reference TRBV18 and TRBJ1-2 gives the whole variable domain NAGVMQNPRHLVRRRGQEARLRCSPMKGHSHVYWYRQLPEEGLKFMVYLQKENIIDESGMPKERFSAEFPKEGPSILRIQQVVRGDSAAYFCASSDDQTRYTFGSGTRLTVV.

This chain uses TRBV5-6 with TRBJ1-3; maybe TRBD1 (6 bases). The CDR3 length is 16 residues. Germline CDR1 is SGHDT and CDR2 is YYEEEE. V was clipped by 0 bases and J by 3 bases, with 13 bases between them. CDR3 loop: CASSLAEGGFGNTIYF. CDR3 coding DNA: TGTGCCAGCAGCTTGGCCGAGGGGGGATTTGGAAACACCATATATTTT.

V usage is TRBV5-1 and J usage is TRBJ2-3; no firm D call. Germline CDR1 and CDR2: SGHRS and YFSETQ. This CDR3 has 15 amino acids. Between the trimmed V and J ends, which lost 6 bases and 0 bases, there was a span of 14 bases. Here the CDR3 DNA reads TGCGCCAGCACCATCGGAGTATCTAGCACAGATACGCAGTATTTT. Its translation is CASTIGVSSTDTQYF.